This T cell receptor beta chain is from a study of CD8 T cell repertoires and HIV-1 epitope variants. The wider study: Each of Twenty-five Gag and Nef epitope peptides stimulated a separate culture.

CDR1 and CDR2 (germline): SGHNT, YYREEE (reference sequence). V was trimmed by 4 bases and J by 4 bases, leaving 11 bases between them. The CDR3 is 14 amino acids. On this clone itself: Its antigen is undetermined.

Clones were sequenced by immunoSEQ multiplex PCR, and TCRdb holds only the in-frame ones, with some missing. The sample includes about 5,600 clones, roughly 60% of them seen just once. The source material was cultured CD8+ T cells derived from PBMCs. The sequence was collected from a male donor with HIV. The chain couples TRBV5-4 to TRBJ1-4; possible D gene TRBD1, 6 bases. The CDR3 DNA reads TGTGCCAGCAGCCAGACAGGCCTTAATGAAAAACTGTTTTTT. Translating it yields CASSQTGLNEKLFF.